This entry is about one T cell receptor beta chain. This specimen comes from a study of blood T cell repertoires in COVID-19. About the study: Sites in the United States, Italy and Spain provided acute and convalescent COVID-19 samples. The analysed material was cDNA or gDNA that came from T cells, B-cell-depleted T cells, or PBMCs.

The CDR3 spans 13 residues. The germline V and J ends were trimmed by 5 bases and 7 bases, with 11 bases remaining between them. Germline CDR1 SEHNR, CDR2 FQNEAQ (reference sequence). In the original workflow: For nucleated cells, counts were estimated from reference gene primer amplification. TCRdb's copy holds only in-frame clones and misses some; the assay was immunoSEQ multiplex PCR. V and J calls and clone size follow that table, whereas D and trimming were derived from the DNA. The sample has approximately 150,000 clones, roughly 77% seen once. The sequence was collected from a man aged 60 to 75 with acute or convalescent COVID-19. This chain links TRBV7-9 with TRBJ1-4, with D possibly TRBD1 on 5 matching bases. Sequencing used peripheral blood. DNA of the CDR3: TGTGCCAGCAGCCGAGGGACTTCTGAAAAACTGTTTTTT. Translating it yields CASSRGTSEKLFF.